The rows below give T cell receptor beta chains drawn from one sample of a study of cytomegalovirus exposure and HLA in healthy donors. Assay used: immunoSEQ multiplex PCR; TCRdb lists only in-frame clones, some missing. Found here are about 160,000 clones, over 75% of them singletons; the top ten hold approximately 2%. The source material was PBMCs. Source of these receptors: a woman younger than 30 in good health and CMV-seronegative. CDR3s include the opening cysteine and the closing phenylalanine or tryptophan. A D gene is named only where the DNA matches it firmly. Size values are once, few and many counts, or a class for expanded clones, and some rows have none.

J gene,clone size,V gene,D gene,CDR3 length,CDR3 DNA,CDR3 protein
TRBJ1-1,.,TRBV28,.,12,TGTGCCACCCGGTCGAGGGCGGCTGAAGCTTTCTTT,CATRSRAAEAFF
TRBJ1-5,.,TRBV18,TRBD1,16,TGTGCCAGCTCACCATCTCCGGGACAGGCAAGCCAGCCCCAGCATTTT,CASSPSPGQASQPQHF
TRBJ2-2,.,TRBV11-3,TRBD1,14,TGTGCCAGCAGCTTAGGACAGGGCGACCGGGAGCTGTTTTTT,CASSLGQGDRELFF
TRBJ2-3,.,TRBV10-3,.,14,TGTGCCATCAGTGGGCAGGGCAGCACAGATACGCAGTATTTT,CAISGQGSTDTQYF
TRBJ1-6,.,TRBV7-4,TRBD1,14,TGTGCCAGCAGCAGACAGGGGGATAATTCACCCCTCCACTTT,CASSRQGDNSPLHF
TRBJ2-7,.,TRBV6-1,TRBD1,14,TGTGCCAGCATAGGGACAGGGGGCACCTACGAGCAGTACTTC,CASIGTGGTYEQYF
TRBJ2-5,.,TRBV18,.,15,TGTGCCAGCTCACCACCGTTGCTGGCGGGAGAGACCCAGTACTTC,CASSPPLLAGETQYF
TRBJ1-5,.,TRBV27,.,15,TGTGCCAGCTCTTGGGGGCTAGGGAGCAATCAGCCCCAGCATTTT,CASSWGLGSNQPQHF
TRBJ2-2,.,TRBV18,.,14,TGTGCCAGCTCACCGGCGGGGGCAGGCGGGGAGCTGTTTTTT,CASSPAGAGGELFF
TRBJ1-1,.,TRBV19,.,13,TGTGCCAGTAGTAAACAGGTGAACACTGAAGCTTTCTTT,CASSKQVNTEAFF
TRBJ2-5,.,TRBV5-3,.,13,TGTGCCAGAAGCTTTAGGGGGCAAGAGACCCAGTACTTC,CARSFRGQETQYF
TRBJ2-2,once,TRBV5-1,TRBD1,15,TGCGCCAGCAGCTCACAGGGGGCGAGCACCGGGGAGCTGTTTTTT,CASSSQGASTGELFF
TRBJ2-1,few,TRBV27,TRBD1,14,TGTGCCACCGACGGGGGACAGGGAGGGGGTGAGCAGTTCTTC,CATDGGQGGGEQFF
TRBJ2-5,.,TRBV5-4,.,14,TGTGCCAGCAGCTTTACAGGACACCAAGAGACCCAGTACTTC,CASSFTGHQETQYF
TRBJ2-7,.,TRBV19,.,15,TGTGCCAGTAGTGTCTCAGGGGCTCCTGTCTACGAGCAGTACTTC,CASSVSGAPVYEQYF
TRBJ2-1,.,TRBV9,.,14,TGTGCCAGCAGCGTAGGGGTAGGCCACGGGGAGCAGTTCTTC,CASSVGVGHGEQFF
TRBJ1-4,.,TRBV21-1,.,15,TGTGCCAGCAGCGGACGACAGGGGTCTAATGAAAAACTGTTTTTT,CASSGRQGSNEKLFF
TRBJ2-3,.,TRBV6-1,TRBD2,13,TGTGCCAGCAGCCTAGCGGGAGTAGTTGGGCAGTATTTT,CASSLAGVVGQYF
TRBJ2-1,.,TRBV7-3,.,12,TGTGCCAGCAGCCCAACCGGGGATGAGCAGTTCTTC,CASSPTGDEQFF
TRBJ2-5,.,TRBV7-2,TRBD2,18,TGTGCCAGCAGCCCCTCAGGCACGGGACTAGCGGGGCCGTCCAAGCAGTACTTC,CASSPSGTGLAGPSKQYF
TRBJ2-5,.,TRBV10-3,.,13,TGTGCCATCAGTGCAGGCTACCAAGAGACCCAGTACTTC,CAISAGYQETQYF
TRBJ2-1,.,TRBV7-2,.,15,TGTGCCAGCAGCTTGGCTAGCGTGACCTACAATGAGCAGTTCTTC,CASSLASVTYNEQFF
TRBJ1-1,.,TRBV28,.,12,TGTGCCAGCAGTACAGGGTCCACTGAAGCTTTCTTT,CASSTGSTEAFF
TRBJ2-7,.,TRBV6-5,.,14,TGTGCCACCAGGGGGGCGGGAGTGTCGTACGAGCAGTACTTC,CATRGAGVSYEQYF
TRBJ2-7,.,TRBV2,.,14,TGTGCCAGCAGGGGGGAGCGGGTCTCCTACGAGCAGTACTTC,CASRGERVSYEQYF
TRBJ2-2,.,TRBV5-1,TRBD2,20,TGCGCCAGCAGCTTGGGGTTCTCTAGCGGGGGGCCCGCGAACACCGGGGAGCTGTTTTTT,CASSLGFSSGGPANTGELFF
TRBJ2-1,.,TRBV15,TRBD2,13,TGTGCCACCAGCCGCGGGACTAGCAATGAGCAGTTCTTC,CATSRGTSNEQFF
TRBJ1-2,.,TRBV28,.,16,TGTGCCAGCACTTTAGGTGGGGCTCACTCTACCTATGGCTACACCTTC,CASTLGGAHSTYGYTF
TRBJ1-2,few,TRBV2,.,15,TGTGCCAGCAGTTCCACGAGGGCAAACTCCTATGGCTACACCTTC,CASSSTRANSYGYTF
TRBJ1-1,.,TRBV5-1,.,15,TGCGCCAGCAGCTTGGATATAGGGGGATGGACTGAAGCTTTCTTT,CASSLDIGGWTEAFF
TRBJ2-7,few,TRBV14,.,16,TGTGCCAGCAGCCGTGTTGGCGGAAGTAGCTCCTACGAGCAGTACTTC,CASSRVGGSSSYEQYF
TRBJ2-7,.,TRBV9,TRBD1,18,TGTGCCAGCAGCGTATACCCCGGGGACAGCTTTAATGTTGGCGAGCAGTACTTC,CASSVYPGDSFNVGEQYF
TRBJ2-7,.,TRBV5-8,.,12,TGTGCCAGCAGCTTGGTTATCCACGAGCAGTACTTC,CASSLVIHEQYF